These 7 T cell receptor beta chains came from one sample sequenced in a study of CD8+ T cells in alopecia areata. Sequencing relied on a cDNA template that was reverse transcribed from extracted RNA. The table came from immunoSEQ multiplex PCR; TCRdb's copy has only in-frame clones and leaves some out. The sample yields 140,000 to 150,000 clones, approximately 45% seen once. Sequenced: CD4+ T cells sorted from blood. These receptors were obtained from a human donor with alopecia areata.

This clone has just one count. This chain connects TRBV13 to TRBJ1-1; no reliable D call. Germline CDR1 reads PRHDT; CDR2 reads FYEKMQ (reference sequence). V was trimmed by 4 bases and J by 7 bases, leaving 7 bases between them. This CDR3 comprises 11 residues. Here the CDR3 reads CASSSSDEAFF. In DNA, the CDR3 is TGTGCCAGCAGCTCCTCGGATGAAGCTTTCTTT. Complete variable domain (other parts from reference TRBV13 and TRBJ1-1): AAGVIQSPRHLIKEKRETATLKCYPIPRHDTVYWYQQGPGQDPQFLISFYEKMQSDKGSIPDRFSAQQFSDYHSELNMSSLELGDSALYFCASSSSDEAFFGQGTRLTVV.

This clone has more than one count but fewer than ten. V usage is TRBV10-3 and J usage is TRBJ2-5; TRBD2 matches 9 bases. This CDR3 spans 15 amino acids. From germline, CDR1 is ENHRY and CDR2 SYGVKD. V shed 6 bases and J 2 bases; nucleotides not matched to a gene: 7. Here the CDR3 reads CAISQAGGQQETQYF. CDR3 DNA: TGTGCCATCAGCCAAGCGGGGGGACAACAAGAGACCCAGTACTTC.

The chain joins TRBV7-8 to TRBJ2-1; possibly TRBD2 for D (6 bases). CDR1 SGHVS and CDR2 FQNEAQ come from the germline V gene. The length of the CDR3 is 13 residues. Deletions cut 4 bases from V and 9 bases from J, with 13 bases between. DNA for the CDR3: TGTGCCAGCAGCTACCAGAGAGCGGGTGAGCAGTTCTTC. It translates to CASSYQRAGEQFF.

The chain combines TRBV29-1 with TRBJ1-2; no definite D call. Trimming stripped 6 bases from V and 8 bases from J, with 19 bases between. The length of the CDR3 is 13 residues. CDR1 is SQVTM and CDR2 is ANQGSEA in the germline V gene. The CDR3 coding sequence is TGCAGCGTAGGCCTCGAGGGTCATGGAGGCTACACCTTC. This sequence encodes CSVGLEGHGGYTF.

The chain links TRBV9 to TRBJ2-3, with TRBD1 identical over 7 bases. The ends lost 4 bases at V and 2 bases at J; junction bases unmatched: 13. The length of the CDR3 is 17 residues. The germline V gene has CDR1 SGDLS and CDR2 YYNGEE. The CDR3 protein is CASSLLPGQSVTDTQYF. The CDR3 region has the DNA TGTGCCAGCAGCCTCCTACCGGGACAGTCAGTCACAGATACGCAGTATTTT.

The chain uses TRBV5-1 and TRBJ1-2; no clear D. The V end was cut by 6 bases, the J end by 1 base, with 19 bases between. The CDR3 is 16 residues long. Germline lookup yields CDR1 SGHRS and CDR2 YFSETQ. The CDR3 DNA sequence: TGCGCCAGCACGCTTGCGGATTACTCCTTTAACTATGGCTACACCTTC. Its translation is CASTLADYSFNYGYTF. The full variable domain, its missing parts supplied by reference TRBV5-1 and TRBJ1-2, is KAGVTQTPRYLIKTRGQQVTLSCSPISGHRSVSWYQQTPGQGLQFLFEYFSETQRNKGNFPGRFSGRQFSNSRSEMNVSTLELGDSALYLCASTLADYSFNYGYTFGSGTRLTVV.

The V call is TRBV25-1, the J call TRBJ2-5; TRBD2 might be the D (6 bases). Germline V gives CDR1 MGHDK, CDR2 SYGVNS. The CDR3 length is 14 residues. V was shortened by 3 bases and J by 0 bases, with 8 bases between the two germline ends. The CDR3 DNA reads as TGTGCCAGCAGTGAGTGGACTAACCAAGAGACCCAGTACTTC. Its translation: CASSEWTNQETQYF.